Each of the 22 T cell receptor beta chains below was sequenced from the same sample in a study of memory CD4+ T cells and cytomegalovirus serostatus. TCRdb's copy holds only in-frame clones and misses some; the assay was immunoSEQ multiplex PCR. The sample holds under 65,000 clones, about 78% seen once. Single viable CD3+CD4+CD8-CD45RO+ cells were sorted as the memory CD4+ T cells. Sequencing was done on a sample of memory CD4+ T cells from blood. Receptors were obtained from an adult in good health and CMV-seronegative.

The CDR3 is CASRARQGANVLTF. DNA for the CDR3: TGTGCCAGTAGGGCCCGTCAGGGGGCCAACGTCCTGACTTTC. The chain uses TRBV19 and TRBJ2-6; no clear D. CDR1 is LNHDA and CDR2 is SQIVND in the germline V gene (reference sequence). The CDR3 is 14 residues long. With 6 bases removed from V and 4 bases from J, the gap between germline ends came to 10 bases.

J is TRBJ2-1 and V is TRBV9; TRBD2 matches 8 bases. Per the germline V gene, CDR1 is SGDLS and CDR2 is YYNGEE. This CDR3 has 13 residues. V trimming: 4 bases; J trimming: 7 bases; junction bases outside the gene matches: 4. The CDR3 loop reads CASSPGLGNEQFF. As DNA, the CDR3 is TGTGCCAGCAGCCCGGGACTAGGGAATGAGCAGTTCTTC.

V usage is TRBV9 and J usage is TRBJ1-1, with D possibly TRBD1 on 5 matching bases. This CDR3 contains 16 residues. The germline V and J ends were trimmed by 4 bases and 10 bases, with 26 bases remaining between them. Germline values: CDR1 SGDLS, CDR2 YYNGEE. DNA for the CDR3: TGTGCCAGCAGCACACAAGATTTGGGACGCCAGCCTCGAGCTTTCTTT. This sequence encodes CASSTQDLGRQPRAFF.

V and J are TRBV6-5 and TRBJ2-1; D gene uncertain. There are 11 residues in the CDR3. Trimming took off 2 bases at V and 7 bases at J, with 3 bases between the two ends. Per the germline V gene, CDR1 is MNHEY and CDR2 is SVGAGI. Here the CDR3 DNA reads TGTGCCAGCAGTTACGGGAATGAGCAGTTCTTC. This gives the protein CASSYGNEQFF.

The CDR3 DNA follows: TGTGCCAGCAGCTTAGCCGGTAGGGACAGGGGGTATGAGCAGTACTTC. It translates to CASSLAGRDRGYEQYF. The chain couples TRBV11-2 to TRBJ2-7; TRBD1 matches 11 bases. The trim removed 1 base at V and 7 bases at J, leaving 9 bases unmatched. The CDR3 sequence is 16 residues long. Germline V gene sequence: CDR1 SGHAT, CDR2 FQNNGV.

The chain links TRBV28 to TRBJ2-1, with 7 bases that match TRBD2. Unmatched junction bases numbered 12, after V lost 3 bases and J lost 7 bases. The length of the CDR3 is 16 residues. From germline, CDR1 is MDHEN and CDR2 SYDVKM. CDR3 bases: TGTGCCAGCAGTTTGGGAAGAGCGGGATCTGGGAATGAGCAGTTCTTC. Protein sequence: CASSLGRAGSGNEQFF.

J is TRBJ1-2 and V is TRBV4-2; D gene unclear. Per the germline V gene, CDR1 is LGHNA and CDR2 is YNFKEQ. This CDR3 is built from 14 residues. The ends were cut back, 3 bases at V and 4 bases at J, with 12 bases in the middle. Written as DNA, the CDR3 is TGTGCCAGCAGCCAGGACCTATCCCTCTATGGCTACACCTTC. The encoded protein is CASSQDLSLYGYTF.

The rearrangement joins TRBV6-6 to TRBJ2-1, with 9 bases fitting TRBD2. The CDR3 covers 14 residues. Germline CDR1 MNHNY, CDR2 SVGAGI (reference sequence). J lost 4 bases, V lost 6 bases, and 4 bases had no gene match. CDR3 nucleotide sequence: TGTGCCAGCAGCATAGCGGGAGAGTACAATGAGCAGTTCTTC. It translates to CASSIAGEYNEQFF.

The genes are TRBV4-2 and TRBJ1-1; no clear D gene. With 0 bases removed from V and 1 base from J, the gap between germline ends came to 21 bases. CDR1 LGHNA and CDR2 YNFKEQ come from the germline V gene. The CDR3 is made up of 19 amino acids. CDR3 amino acids: CASSQEVGWSVGANTEAFF. The CDR3 coding sequence is TGTGCCAGCAGCCAAGAGGTCGGGTGGAGTGTGGGAGCGAACACTGAAGCTTTCTTT.

The rearrangement links TRBV15 to TRBJ2-7; the D is unclear. This CDR3 region has 14 residues. Germline assignment: CDR1 LNHNV and CDR2 YYDKDF (reference sequence). V was pared by 1 base and J by 0 bases, with 7 bases between. This chain's CDR3 is CATSRVDGSYEQYF. The CDR3 nucleotides read TGTGCCACCAGCAGAGTGGATGGCTCCTACGAGCAGTACTTC.

The chain joins TRBV5-8 to TRBJ2-3; D gene unclear. Trimming left V 4 bases short and J 0 bases short, with 9 bases between. The germline gives CDR1 SGHTS, CDR2 YDEGEE. The CDR3 extends over 14 amino acids. CDR3 sequence reads: CASSPYQSTDTQYF. As DNA, the CDR3 is TGTGCCAGCAGCCCTTACCAGAGCACAGATACGCAGTATTTT.

This chain uses TRBV7-8 with TRBJ2-5, with D unresolved. Germline V gene data show CDR1 as SGHVS and CDR2 as FQNEAQ. V lost 4 bases, J lost 1 base, and 1 base lay in between. The CDR3 runs 11 residues. The CDR3 bases are TGTGCCAGCAGCTCCCAAGAGACCCAGTACTTC. It codes for CASSSQETQYF.

The genes are TRBV9 and TRBJ2-2; 11 nucleotides agree with TRBD2. J was trimmed by 7 bases and V by 4 bases; bases with no gene match: 9. CDR1 SGDLS and CDR2 YYNGEE come from the germline V gene. The CDR3 is 16 residues long. The CDR3 DNA sequence: TGTGCCAGCAGCTTCGGACTAGCGGGTGATTTCGGGGAGCTGTTTTTT. The encoded protein is CASSFGLAGDFGELFF.

V is TRBV4-2 and J is TRBJ1-2; the D gene is possibly TRBD1 (6 bases). This CDR3 comprises 15 residues. The germline CDR1 and CDR2 sequences are LGHNA and YNFKEQ. V lost 0 bases to trimming and J lost 5 bases, with 13 bases between them. This chain's CDR3 is CASSQDLTGEYGYTF. CDR3 nucleotide sequence: TGTGCCAGCAGCCAAGATCTGACAGGAGAGTATGGCTACACCTTC.

Details on this clone: The junction departs from germline at one end; a sequencing error may be responsible. The chain recombines TRBV11-2 with TRBJ2-5, with 14 bases fitting TRBD2. The CDR3 has 14 residues. Looked up from germline, CDR1 is SGHAT and CDR2 is FQNNGV. CDR3 residues: CASSFGTSGRMGHF. CDR3 bases: TGTGCCAGCAGCTTCGGGACTAGCGGGAGAATGGGGCACTTC.

This clone has just a few counts. V usage is TRBV6-6 and J usage is TRBJ1-2; perhaps TRBD1 as D (6 bases). The length of the CDR3 is 15 residues. From germline, CDR1 is MNHNY and CDR2 SVGAGI (reference sequence). Trimming shortened V by 4 bases and J by 4 bases, and 16 bases separated the two germline ends. Here the CDR3 reads CASSFTQTGTYGYTF. The CDR3 DNA reads TGTGCCAGCAGTTTTACACAGACAGGCACCTATGGCTACACCTTC.

V is TRBV6-6 and J is TRBJ2-7; 8 bases are a match to TRBD2. CDR1 and CDR2 (germline): MNHNY, SVGAGI (reference sequence). This CDR3 is 14 amino acids long. Trimming at V came to 2 bases and at J to 2 bases, leaving 2 bases not matched to a gene. The CDR3 protein is CASSYPGGAYEQYF. The CDR3 DNA is TGTGCCAGCAGTTACCCCGGGGGGGCCTACGAGCAGTACTTC.

The chain combines TRBV9 with TRBJ2-3; D possibly corresponds to TRBD2 (7 bases). The CDR3 contains 16 residues. Per germline, CDR1 SGDLS and CDR2 YYNGEE. V was cut by 3 bases and J by 0 bases, with 14 bases left in between. The CDR3 loop is CASSARGAASTDTQYF. Written as DNA, the CDR3 is TGTGCCAGCAGCGCCCGGGGGGCGGCTAGCACAGATACGCAGTATTTT.

This rearrangement joins TRBV19 to TRBJ1-5; TRBD1 matches at 7 bases. The trim removed 3 bases at V and 5 bases at J, leaving 4 bases unmatched. The CDR3 consists of 14 residues. The germline V gene encodes CDR1 LNHDA and CDR2 SQIVND (reference sequence). CDR3 nucleotides: TGTGCCAGTAGTATTTCGACAGGGTATCAGCCCCAGCATTTT. Encoded protein: CASSISTGYQPQHF.

In this sample, this clone turned up a few times. The V call is TRBV15, the J call TRBJ1-2, with unresolved D. The CDR3 runs 13 residues. V was trimmed by 0 bases and J by 8 bases, leaving 10 bases between them. Germline V gene sequence: CDR1 LNHNV, CDR2 YYDKDF (reference sequence). CDR3 sequence reads: CATSRDGPGGYTF. CDR3 nucleotides: TGTGCCACCAGCAGAGACGGGCCGGGCGGCTACACCTTC.

The V call is TRBV10-3, the J call TRBJ2-7; no reliable D call. The CDR3 has 15 amino acids. V lost 3 bases to trimming and J lost 1 base, with 13 bases between them. In germline, CDR1 is ENHRY, CDR2 SYGVKD. The CDR3 region is CAISDLKMESYEQYF. The CDR3 DNA reads TGTGCCATCAGTGACCTGAAGATGGAATCCTACGAGCAGTACTTC.

The V call is TRBV7-2, the J call TRBJ1-4; 7 bases align to TRBD1. CDR1 is SGHTA and CDR2 is FQGNSA in the germline V gene. The J segment lost 11 bases and the V segment lost 5 bases, leaving 14 bases of the junction unmatched. The CDR3 runs to 15 residues. The CDR3: CASSPGQILRGKLFF. The DNA of the CDR3 is TGTGCCAGCAGCCCGGGACAGATTTTAAGAGGGAAACTGTTTTTT.